The 19 T cell receptor beta chains below all came from one sample that was sequenced in a study of blood T cell repertoires in COVID-19 (dated by TCRdb to 2018 to 2021). Receptor amplification or capture employed the immunoSEQ multiplex PCR assay. TCRdb stores this immuneACCESS table with in-frame sequences only. Part of the clones is absent; in the studies checked, under half of the shortfall reflects unresolved V genes, and no reason is known for the rest. For this sample the table gives 500,000 to 600,000 clones, of which 70% to 90% were detected only once. About 8.2% of the sample is in the top ten clones. The sequenced sample was peripheral blood. These receptors originate from a woman aged 50 to 60 with COVID-19, enrolled during active disease.

The chain joins TRBV5-1 to TRBJ1-1; tentative D call: TRBD1 (5 bases). V shed 5 bases and J shed 0 bases, with 11 bases lying between them. This CDR3 is built from 14 residues. Germline CDR1 reads SGHRS; CDR2 reads YFSETQ. CDR3 sequence: CASRLGLMNTEAFF. The DNA for the CDR3 is TGCGCCAGCAGACTGGGACTGATGAACACTGAAGCTTTCTTT.

The chain has TRBV5-1 and TRBJ1-2; 9 nucleotides line up with TRBD1. V lost 4 bases, J lost 4 bases, and 5 bases stayed unmatched. Germline CDR1 SGHRS, CDR2 YFSETQ. There are 14 residues in the CDR3. CDR3 coding DNA: TGCGCCAGCAGCCCCGGGACAGGGTTCTATGGCTACACCTTC. Protein sequence: CASSPGTGFYGYTF.

This sequence joins TRBV5-4 and TRBJ1-2, with 12 bases aligning to TRBD1. V lost 5 bases to trimming and J lost 6 bases; unmatched junction nucleotides: 2. The CDR3 runs to 13 residues. Germline values: CDR1 SGHNT, CDR2 YYREEE (reference sequence). For the CDR3, the DNA is TGTGCCAGCAGGGGACAGGGGGCTAATGGCTACACCTTC. Its translation: CASRGQGANGYTF.

This chain uses TRBV10-1 with TRBJ2-1; 9 nucleotides match TRBD1. V shed 6 bases and J 7 bases; nucleotides not matched to a gene: 7. This CDR3 is 14 amino acids long. Germline V gene sequence: CDR1 WNHNN, CDR2 SYGVQD (reference sequence). CDR3 sequence reads: CASSPGTGRNEQFF. The CDR3 DNA sequence: TGCGCCAGCAGCCCGGGGACAGGGAGAAATGAGCAGTTCTTC.

A few counts support this clone. The sample contains more than one DNA sequence encoding this CDR3. The rearrangement uses TRBV12-3 or TRBV12-4 and TRBJ2-7; the D is unclear. The CDR3 runs 11 residues. V lost 5 bases and J lost 3, with 5 bases in between. The CDR3 region has the DNA TGTGCCAGCAGTCCCGGCTACGAGCAGTACTTC. Protein: CASSPGYEQYF.

V is TRBV6-1 and J is TRBJ2-5, with D perhaps TRBD2 (6 bases). There are 13 residues in the CDR3. Germline V gives CDR1 MNHNS, CDR2 SASEGT. V lost 3 bases to trimming and J lost 3 bases, with 8 bases between them. The CDR3 DNA follows: TGTGCCAGCAGTGATCCGGGGGAAGAGACCCAGTACTTC. Residues: CASSDPGEETQYF.

This clone was counted once. The chain is built from TRBV5-1 and TRBJ2-2; 9 bases agree with TRBD1. Germline-derived CDR1 and CDR2 are SGHRS and YFSETQ. This CDR3 is built from 16 residues. With 1 base clipped from V and 3 bases from J, the junction kept 4 bases outside the gene matches. CDR3 amino acids: CASSLHRDRDTGELFF. CDR3 coding DNA: TGCGCCAGCAGCTTGCACCGGGACAGGGACACCGGGGAGCTGTTTTTT.

The chain couples TRBV4-1 to TRBJ2-3; 7 nucleotides match TRBD2. V lost 1 base and J lost 5; bases outside the gene matches: 9. CDR1 is MGHRA, CDR2 YSYEKL, per germline. The CDR3 loop spans 16 amino acids. The DNA of the CDR3 is TGCGCCAGCAGCCAAGGGGGAGGACTAGTTAGAGATACGCAGTATTTT. It is translated as CASSQGGGLVRDTQYF.

The J gene is TRBJ2-1, the V gene TRBV9, with 9 bases matching TRBD1. In germline, CDR1 is SGDLS, CDR2 YYNGEE. This CDR3 has 15 residues. Trimming removed 3 bases from V and 8 bases from J; junction bases left unmatched: 9. In DNA form, the CDR3 reads TGTGCCAGCAGCGGGGCCGACAGGGGGAGCTATGAGCAGTTCTTC. It codes for CASSGADRGSYEQFF.

Written as DNA, the CDR3 is TGTGCCACGCAGGGGGCGGAGGGACCCCAGCATTTT. This translates into CATQGAEGPQHF. V is TRBV24-1 and J is TRBJ1-5; 8 bases are shared with TRBD1. V lost 10 bases, J lost 10 bases, and 8 bases stayed unmatched. CDR3 length: 12 amino acids. Germline CDR1 KGHDR, CDR2 SFDVKD.

The genes are TRBV18 and TRBJ1-3; 8 positions match TRBD1. The CDR3 contains 15 residues. Germline V gene lookup returns CDR1 KGHSH and CDR2 LQKENI. The junction had 3 bases not matched to a gene; V was cut back by 2 bases and J by 3 bases. CDR3 in amino acids: CASSPRDRGGNTIYF. CDR3 DNA: TGTGCCAGCTCACCAAGAGACAGGGGTGGAAACACCATATATTTT.

This sequence joins TRBV4-1 and TRBJ1-1, with 7 bases fitting TRBD1. V shed 3 bases, J shed 2 bases, and the junction held 3 bases outside the gene matches. Germline-derived CDR1 and CDR2 are MGHRA and YSYEKL. The CDR3 runs 14 residues. The CDR3, as DNA: TGCGCCAGCAGCCAGGACAGGTCTAACACTGAAGCTTTCTTT. Translation: CASSQDRSNTEAFF.

The rearrangement links TRBV7-6 to TRBJ1-1; tentative D call: TRBD1 (5 bases). This CDR3 contains 15 residues. The V gene's germline CDR1 is SGHVS and CDR2 FNYEAQ. Trimming took 5 bases from V and 0 from J, leaving 13 bases between them. The CDR3 sequence is CASSPDRDMNTEAFF. CDR3 bases: TGTGCCAGCAGCCCTGACAGAGACATGAACACTGAAGCTTTCTTT.

This chain links TRBV19 with TRBJ2-1; the match to TRBD1 covers 9 bases. The CDR3 is 15 residues long. Germline trimming cut 8 bases from V and 9 bases from J; bases unmatched to any gene: 14. The germline gives CDR1 LNHDA, CDR2 SQIVND (reference sequence). Written as DNA, the CDR3 is TGTGCCAGTGCGCCCCCTCTCTACAGGGGGCCTGAGCAGTTCTTC. Its protein is CASAPPLYRGPEQFF.

This clone is a singleton in its sample. The chain combines TRBV29-1 with TRBJ1-1; the D gene is possibly TRBD1 (6 bases). CDR3 size: 13 residues. The V end lost 5 bases, the J end lost 3 bases, and 13 bases lay between the germline ends. The germline CDR1 and CDR2 sequences are SQVTM and ANQGSEA. In DNA, the CDR3 is TGCAGCGTTCCGAGGGGGTGGTACACTGAAGCTTTCTTT. Its translation is CSVPRGWYTEAFF.

This clone showed up just a few times. V is TRBV15 and J is TRBJ1-2; no clear D. Per germline, CDR1 LNHNV and CDR2 YYDKDF (reference sequence). This CDR3 comprises 14 residues. Trimming removed 0 bases at V and 1 base at J, with 6 bases between. The CDR3, as DNA: TGTGCCACCAGCAGAGAAGCGGATAACTATGGCTACACCTTC. It encodes CATSREADNYGYTF.

The count of this clone is one. V usage is TRBV9 and J usage is TRBJ1-2; maybe TRBD1 (6 bases). Trimming removed 4 bases at V and 7 bases at J, with 14 bases between. In germline, CDR1 is SGDLS, CDR2 YYNGEE. The CDR3 runs 13 residues. CDR3 residues: CASSPQGRRGYTF. CDR3 bases: TGTGCCAGCAGCCCACAGGGAAGGCGTGGCTACACCTTC.

The chain uses TRBV5-1 and TRBJ2-1; TRBD1 agrees at 8 bases. Per the germline V gene, CDR1 is SGHRS and CDR2 is YFSETQ. The CDR3 is made up of 15 amino acids. The junction had 6 bases not matched to a gene; V was cut back by 2 bases and J by 5 bases. The CDR3 sequence: CASSFWGQVNNEQFF. In nucleotides, the CDR3 is TGCGCCAGCAGCTTTTGGGGACAGGTTAACAATGAGCAGTTCTTC.

V usage is TRBV19 and J usage is TRBJ1-3; D is ambiguous. CDR1 LNHDA and CDR2 SQIVND come from the germline V gene (reference sequence). The CDR3 is made up of 14 amino acids. V lost 8 bases and J lost 6, with 17 bases in between. DNA of the CDR3: TGTGCCAGTCTCCGTCGGTCCTACCCAAACACCATATATTTT. Its translation is CASLRRSYPNTIYF.